The clone carrying this TCR beta chain appeared once. These data belong to a study of blood T cell repertoires in COVID-19. Study-level background: Some COVID-19 samples were acute and others convalescent; all came from the United States, Italy and Spain.

Patients at the Seattle site were enrolled during active infection and followed longitudinally. Profiling relied on immunoSEQ multiplex PCR, and the TCRdb table lists in-frame clones only, not all of them. The sample holds about 130,000 clones, around 76% seen once. The CDR3 length is 14 residues. Germline V lookup: CDR1 MDHEN, CDR2 SYDVKM. The V and J ends lost 6 bases and 2 bases, in that order; junction bases with no gene match: 4. This TCR derives from a man older than 75 with COVID-19, enrolled during active disease. The V and J genes are TRBV28 and TRBJ1-3; TRBD1 matches at 7 bases. Input material: peripheral blood. The CDR3 sequence: CASSLQGTGNTIYF. CDR3 nucleotides: TGTGCCAGCAGCCTACAGGGGACTGGAAACACCATATATTTT.